The 25 T cell receptor beta chains below come from one sample, sequenced in a study of control samples from healthy donors and cancer patients. The method was immunoSEQ multiplex PCR; TCRdb's version includes in-frame clones alone and lacks a portion of them. The sample has approximately 150,000 clones, around 94% seen once. The sample consisted of PBMCs. The receptors were gathered from a man in his sixties with colorectal cancer.

The chain joins TRBV20-1 to TRBJ1-1; D unclear. The V gene lost 6 bases and the J gene lost 7 bases, with 12 bases spanning the gap. CDR1 is DFQATT and CDR2 is SNEGSKA in the germline V gene (reference sequence). The CDR3 is 11 amino acids. The CDR3 here is CSAKLSGEAFF. The DNA of the CDR3 is TGCAGTGCCAAGCTCTCCGGTGAAGCTTTCTTT.

The J gene is TRBJ1-2, the V gene TRBV19, with TRBD1 as a possible D gene (5 bases). The V and J ends lost 0 bases and 4 bases respectively, with 12 bases between them. The CDR3 length is 15 residues. Germline CDR1 and CDR2: LNHDA and SQIVND (reference sequence). For the CDR3, the DNA is TGTGCCAGTAGTATAGATCGGGGGGTCAGCTATGGCTACACCTTC. Protein product: CASSIDRGVSYGYTF.

The rearrangement uses TRBV9 and TRBJ2-7; D gene ambiguous. CDR1 SGDLS and CDR2 YYNGEE come from the germline V gene. The CDR3 consists of 13 residues. Deletions cut 0 bases from V and 5 bases from J, with 9 bases between. The CDR3 region has the DNA TGTGCCAGCAGCGTAGCCCCGGTGGACGAGCAGTACTTC. Protein product: CASSVAPVDEQYF.

The CDR3 DNA follows: TGCGCCAGCAGCTTGGCCAGGGGGCCCTCTAACTATGGCTACACCTTC. The encoded protein is CASSLARGPSNYGYTF. The chain carries TRBV5-1 and TRBJ1-2; 8 bases are shared with TRBD1. V shed 0 bases and J 0 bases; nucleotides not matched to a gene: 4. Germline CDR1 is SGHRS and CDR2 is YFSETQ. This CDR3 is built from 16 residues.

The chain combines TRBV5-4 with TRBJ2-2, with D possibly TRBD2 on 6 matching bases. The CDR3 has 15 amino acids. Germline lookup yields CDR1 SGHNT and CDR2 YYREEE (reference sequence). With 2 bases removed from V and 0 bases from J, the gap between germline ends came to 8 bases. CDR3 region: CASSLSGANTGELFF. In DNA, the CDR3 is TGTGCCAGCAGCTTATCGGGGGCGAACACCGGGGAGCTGTTTTTT.

In its sample, this clone was seen once. The CDR3 reads CASSEVDRKRDTQYF. The CDR3 coding sequence is TGTGCCAGCAGTGAAGTGGACAGGAAGAGAGATACGCAGTATTTT. This chain links TRBV2 with TRBJ2-3, with 7 bases identical to TRBD1. Per germline, CDR1 SNHLY and CDR2 FYNNEI. This CDR3 region has 15 residues. J gave up 5 bases and V 1 base, and 6 bases lay outside the gene matches.

The rearrangement links TRBV30 to TRBJ2-3, with 9 bases aligning to TRBD1. Germline CDR1 GTSNPN, CDR2 SVGIG (reference sequence). The CDR3 is made up of 16 amino acids. V shed 3 bases and J 2 bases; nucleotides not matched to a gene: 9. As DNA, the CDR3 is TGTGCCTGGAGCCGCAGCGGACAGGGGCTCACAGATACGCAGTATTTT. Amino acid sequence: CAWSRSGQGLTDTQYF.

This clone was seen only once. V gene TRBV12-3 or TRBV12-4 combines with J gene TRBJ2-1; no definite D call. This CDR3 is 12 amino acids long. Trimming took off 5 bases at V and 7 bases at J, with 9 bases between the two ends. The CDR3 spells CASSLPSNEQFF. The CDR3 DNA follows: TGTGCCAGCAGTCTCCCCTCGAATGAGCAGTTCTTC.

The chain couples TRBV18 to TRBJ1-6; D unresolved. The V gene lost 2 bases and the J gene lost 8 bases, with 13 bases spanning the gap. Germline CDR1 reads KGHSH; CDR2 reads LQKENI. CDR3 size: 15 residues. CDR3 in DNA: TGTGCCAGCTCACCAATGGAGAGGGTGGATTCACCCCTCCACTTT. Translating gives CASSPMERVDSPLHF.

CDR3 region: CASSYSLAGTDTQYF. In DNA, the CDR3 is TGTGCCAGCAGTTACTCGCTAGCGGGTACAGATACGCAGTATTTT. V usage is TRBV6-5 and J usage is TRBJ2-3; 8 bases are a match to TRBD2. CDR3 length: 15 amino acids. CDR1 is MNHEY, CDR2 SVGAGI, per germline. Trimming removed 0 bases from V and 3 bases from J; junction bases left unmatched: 2.

The CDR3 bases are TGCAGCGTTTCCTGGGACACACTCACCGGGGAGCTGTTTTTT. Translated, it gives CSVSWDTLTGELFF. The V and J genes are TRBV29-1 and TRBJ2-2, with a tentative D call TRBD1 (6 bases). CDR3 size: 14 residues. The V gene's germline CDR1 is SQVTM and CDR2 ANQGSEA. V dropped 5 bases and J dropped 4 bases, with 14 bases sitting between them.

This chain links TRBV9 with TRBJ1-2; D not resolved. The CDR3 contains 15 residues. The germline V gene encodes CDR1 SGDLS and CDR2 YYNGEE. Trimming left V 0 bases short and J 0 bases short, with 9 bases between. The CDR3 DNA is TGTGCCAGCAGCGTAGCTAGCGCTGCTAACTATGGCTACACCTTC. It encodes CASSVASAANYGYTF.

The V call is TRBV3-1 (or the pseudogene TRBV3-2), the J call TRBJ1-1, with TRBD1 matching over 7 bases. CDR1 is LGHDT and CDR2 is YNNKEL in the germline V gene (reference sequence). CDR3 length: 14 residues. Trimming at V came to 3 bases and at J to 2 bases, leaving 3 bases not matched to a gene. CDR3 loop: CASSQQGVNTEAFF. For the CDR3, the DNA is TGTGCCAGCAGCCAGCAGGGGGTTAACACTGAAGCTTTCTTT.

The gene calls are TRBV24-1 and TRBJ2-2, with 12 bases aligning to TRBD1. The CDR3 extends over 17 amino acids. Trimming cost V 3 bases and J 5 bases; bases outside gene matches: 6. From germline, CDR1 is KGHDR and CDR2 SFDVKD. The CDR3 loop is CATSDAGTGGRTGELFF. CDR3 nucleotide sequence: TGTGCCACCAGTGATGCCGGGACAGGGGGCCGGACCGGGGAGCTGTTTTTT.

The chain joins TRBV25-1 to TRBJ1-1; unclear D gene. CDR3 length equals 15 residues. CDR1 and CDR2 from the germline V gene are MGHDK and SYGVNS. Trimming removed 4 bases from V and 4 bases from J, with 16 bases in between. DNA of the CDR3: TGTGCCAGCAGTGCAACTCCTCCGGACCCCACTGAAGCTTTCTTT. This codes for CASSATPPDPTEAFF.

This clone was detected only a few times. The genes are TRBV7-9 and TRBJ2-3; D is possibly TRBD1 (6 bases). Trimming took 0 bases from V and 3 from J, leaving 10 bases between them. Germline V lookup: CDR1 SEHNR, CDR2 FQNEAQ (reference sequence). The CDR3 totals 15 residues. For the CDR3, the DNA is TGTGCCAGCAGCTTAGCGGACAGTCGGACAGATACGCAGTATTTT. It specifies CASSLADSRTDTQYF.

V usage is TRBV5-5 and J usage is TRBJ1-4, with TRBD1 matching over 7 bases. The CDR3 is 15 residues long. Germline loops: CDR1 SGHKS, CDR2 YYEKEE (reference sequence). Trimming at V came to 5 bases and at J to 6 bases, leaving 10 bases not matched to a gene. The CDR3, as DNA: TGTGCCAGCAGTGACCAGGGACAGTCGTATGAAAAACTGTTTTTT. Translated, it gives CASSDQGQSYEKLFF.

In its sample, this clone was seen once. This rearrangement joins TRBV20-1 to TRBJ1-1; 8 nucleotides align to TRBD1. From germline, CDR1 is DFQATT and CDR2 SNEGSKA (reference sequence). V was clipped by 3 bases and J by 1 base; unmatched bases: 7. The CDR3 extends over 15 amino acids. The CDR3 is CSASFYRGGNTEAFF. CDR3 DNA: TGCAGTGCTAGTTTTTACAGGGGGGGGAACACTGAAGCTTTCTTT.

The chain couples TRBV27 to TRBJ1-1, with D maybe TRBD1 (5 bases). This CDR3 region has 14 residues. Germline V lookup: CDR1 MNHEY, CDR2 SMNVEV (reference sequence). The V gene lost 3 bases and the J gene lost 1 base, with 9 bases spanning the gap. The CDR3 sequence: CASSLRGQNTEAFF. CDR3 nucleotides: TGTGCCAGCAGTTTGAGAGGACAGAACACTGAAGCTTTCTTT.

J is TRBJ2-7 and V is TRBV6-5; 7 positions match TRBD1. Germline-derived CDR1 and CDR2 are MNHEY and SVGAGI. The CDR3 extends over 14 amino acids. Trimming at V came to 7 bases and at J to 1 base, leaving 7 bases not matched to a gene. This chain's CDR3 is CASKPGQHSYEQYF. CDR3 nucleotide sequence: TGTGCCAGCAAACCGGGACAGCATTCCTACGAGCAGTACTTC.

The chain recombines TRBV9 with TRBJ2-7; maybe TRBD2 (5 bases). V was cut by 1 base and J by 3 bases, with 14 bases left in between. From germline, CDR1 is SGDLS and CDR2 YYNGEE. This CDR3 is built from 15 residues. CDR3 DNA sequence: TGTGCCAGCAGCGTACAGGAAGGGAGAGGCTACGAGCAGTACTTC. Protein: CASSVQEGRGYEQYF.

The V and J genes are TRBV19 and TRBJ2-7, with 9 bases that match TRBD2. The CDR3 loop spans 14 amino acids. From germline, CDR1 is LNHDA and CDR2 SQIVND (reference sequence). V shed 6 bases, J shed 2 bases, and the junction held 5 bases outside the gene matches. The CDR3 protein is CASRISGGTYEQYF. The CDR3 DNA reads as TGTGCCAGTAGGATTAGCGGGGGAACCTACGAGCAGTACTTC.

The chain employs TRBV19 and TRBJ1-6; D is undetermined. The V end was cut by 3 bases, the J end by 13 bases, with 13 bases between. The CDR3 runs to 13 residues. Looked up from germline, CDR1 is LNHDA and CDR2 is SQIVND (reference sequence). This CDR3 reads CASSIALIDPLHF. The CDR3, as DNA: TGTGCCAGTAGTATCGCCTTAATCGACCCCCTCCACTTT.

This sequence joins TRBV24-1 and TRBJ2-3, with 8 bases identical to TRBD1. This CDR3 region has 13 residues. Germline V gives CDR1 KGHDR, CDR2 SFDVKD. V was pared by 9 bases and J by 3 bases, with 4 bases of the junction left unmatched. The CDR3 region has the DNA TGTGCCACCGGACAGGGAAAGACAGATACGCAGTATTTT. This encodes CATGQGKTDTQYF.

This chain joins TRBV7-2 and TRBJ2-1; TRBD1 might be the D (6 bases). Germline CDR1 and CDR2: SGHTA and FQGNSA. The CDR3 totals 15 residues. V was clipped by 1 base and J by 3 bases, with 10 bases between them. The CDR3 loop is CASSLGQGRYNEQFF. The CDR3 region has the DNA TGTGCCAGCAGCTTAGGGCAGGGGCGCTACAATGAGCAGTTCTTC. The variable domain in full, completed from reference TRBV7-2 and TRBJ2-1, reads GAGVSQSPSNKVTEKGKDVELRCDPISGHTALYWYRQSLGQGLEFLIYFQGNSAPDKSGLPSDRFSAERTGGSVSTLTIQRTQQEDSAVYLCASSLGQGRYNEQFFGPGTRLTVL.